The entry below describes one TCR beta chain. Its antigen remains unidentified. The CDR3 runs 14 residues. Germline CDR1 is SGDLS and CDR2 is YYNGEE. Between the trimmed V and J ends, which lost 0 bases and 7 bases, there was a span of 11 bases. The RNA input was about 0.45 to 1 ug, and it was reverse transcribed with random hexamers. Amplification of TCR beta CDR3 used immunoSEQ multiplex PCR across 54 Vbeta and 13 Jbeta. TCRdb called the immunoSEQ multiplex PCR reads again in MiXCR, with one record for every CDR3 protein. The sample shows about 120,000 distinct CDR3 sequences, just under 95% of them seen only once. Sequencing of TCR beta was undertaken in CD8+ and CD4+ T cells derived from blood. This sample stems from a study of CD8 T cells in Susac syndrome. Findings of the study overall: The TCR sequencing and HLA analysis in the study involved a relatively small number of individuals, as the study acknowledged.

Sequenced: CD8+ T cells from PBMCs. The receptor was derived from a human donor with Susac syndrome. This chain connects TRBV9 to TRBJ1-5; the D is unclear. CDR3 DNA sequence: TGTGCCAGCAGCGTAGGACTATTGGGCCAGCCCCAGCATTTT. Translation: CASSVGLLGQPQHF. Supplemented by reference TRBV9 and TRBJ1-5, the full variable domain reads DSGVTQTPKHLITATGQRVTLRCSPRSGDLSVYWYQQSLDQGLQFLIQYYNGEERAKGNILERFSAQQFPDLHSELNLSSLELGDSALYFCASSVGLLGQPQHFGDGTRLSIL.